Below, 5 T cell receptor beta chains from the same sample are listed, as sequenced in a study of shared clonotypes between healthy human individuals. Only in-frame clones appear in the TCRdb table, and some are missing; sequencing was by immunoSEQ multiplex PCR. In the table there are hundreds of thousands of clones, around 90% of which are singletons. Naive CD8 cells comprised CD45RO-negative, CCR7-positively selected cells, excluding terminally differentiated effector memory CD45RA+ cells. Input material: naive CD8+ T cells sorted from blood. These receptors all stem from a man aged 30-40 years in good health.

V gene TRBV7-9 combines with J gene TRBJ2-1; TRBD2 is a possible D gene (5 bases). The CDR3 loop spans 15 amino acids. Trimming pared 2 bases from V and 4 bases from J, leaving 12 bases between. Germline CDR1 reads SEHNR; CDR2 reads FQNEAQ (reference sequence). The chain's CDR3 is CASSLIQRSYNEQFF. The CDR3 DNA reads TGTGCCAGCAGCTTAATCCAGCGGAGTTACAATGAGCAGTTCTTC.

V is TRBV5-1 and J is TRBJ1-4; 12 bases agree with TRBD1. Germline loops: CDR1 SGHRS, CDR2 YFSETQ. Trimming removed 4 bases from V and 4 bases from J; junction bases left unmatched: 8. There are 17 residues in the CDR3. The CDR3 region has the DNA TGCGCCAGCAGCATCGGGACAGGGGGCGTTTTTAATGAAAAACTGTTTTTT. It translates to CASSIGTGGVFNEKLFF.

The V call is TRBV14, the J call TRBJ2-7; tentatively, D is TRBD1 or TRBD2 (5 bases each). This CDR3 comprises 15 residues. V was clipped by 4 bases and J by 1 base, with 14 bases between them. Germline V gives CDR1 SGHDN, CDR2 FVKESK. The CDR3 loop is CASSRETGRSYEQYF. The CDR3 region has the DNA TGTGCCAGCAGCCGGGAGACGGGACGGTCCTACGAGCAGTACTTC.

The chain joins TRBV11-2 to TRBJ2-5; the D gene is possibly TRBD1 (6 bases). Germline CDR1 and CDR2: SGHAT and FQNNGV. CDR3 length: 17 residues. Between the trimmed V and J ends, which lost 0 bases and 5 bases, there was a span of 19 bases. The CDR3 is CASSLEPGQPMRETQYF. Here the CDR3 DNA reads TGTGCCAGCAGCTTAGAACCGGGACAACCCATGAGGGAGACCCAGTACTTC.

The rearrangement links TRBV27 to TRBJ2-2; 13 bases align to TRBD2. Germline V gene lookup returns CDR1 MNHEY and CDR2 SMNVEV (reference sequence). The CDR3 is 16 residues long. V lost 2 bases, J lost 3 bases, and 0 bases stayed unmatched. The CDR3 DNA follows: TGTGCCAGCAGTTTAGGACTAGCGGGAGACACCGGGGAGCTGTTTTTT. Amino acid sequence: CASSLGLAGDTGELFF.